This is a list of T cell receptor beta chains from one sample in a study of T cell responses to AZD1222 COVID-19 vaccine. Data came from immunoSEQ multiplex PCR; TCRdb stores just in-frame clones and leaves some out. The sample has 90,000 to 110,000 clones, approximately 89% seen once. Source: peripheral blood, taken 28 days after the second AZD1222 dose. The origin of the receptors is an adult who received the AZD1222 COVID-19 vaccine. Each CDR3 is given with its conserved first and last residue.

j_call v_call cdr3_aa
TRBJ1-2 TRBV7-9 CASRSRDILRYGYTF
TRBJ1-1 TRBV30 CAWRAGGRGTEAFF
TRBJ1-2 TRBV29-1 CSARAGDGYTF
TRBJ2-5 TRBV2 CASSEALGLQETQYF
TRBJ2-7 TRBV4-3 CASSQDHRTDFPYEQYF
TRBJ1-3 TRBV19 CASSINGGRNTIYF
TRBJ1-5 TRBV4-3 CASSHLVEGASNQPQHF
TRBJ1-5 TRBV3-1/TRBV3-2 CASSQSPGQPQHF
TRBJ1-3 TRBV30 CAWDKGTGRNTIYF
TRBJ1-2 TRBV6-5 CASRDRGIVYGYTF
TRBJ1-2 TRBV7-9 CASSLSRGYTF
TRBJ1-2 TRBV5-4 CASSLYPTGGYGYTF